This T cell receptor beta chain comes out of a study of blood T cell repertoires in COVID-19. Study at large: PBMCs, B-cell-depleted T cells, or T cells were the source of the cDNA or gDNA that made up the material.

Patients in Seattle were enrolled during active infection, then followed longitudinally. Germline lookup yields CDR1 LGHNA and CDR2 YSLEER. The CDR3 is made up of 16 amino acids. Trimming took 0 bases from V and 0 from J; bases not matched to a gene: 1. The table lists this clone with a count of one. The protocol was immunoSEQ multiplex PCR, while the TCRdb copy is restricted to in-frame clones and leaves out a portion. The top ten hold 2.1% of the sample, which has under 300,000 clones, nearly 90% seen once. The clonotype was recovered from a woman aged 60-70 years with COVID-19, enrolled during active disease. Sequences were obtained from peripheral blood. The chain is built from TRBV4-3 and TRBJ2-2, with TRBD2 identical over 7 bases. The CDR3 coding sequence is TGCGCCAGCAGCCAAGAAGCGGGGCCGAACACCGGGGAGCTGTTTTTT. Amino acids: CASSQEAGPNTGELFF.